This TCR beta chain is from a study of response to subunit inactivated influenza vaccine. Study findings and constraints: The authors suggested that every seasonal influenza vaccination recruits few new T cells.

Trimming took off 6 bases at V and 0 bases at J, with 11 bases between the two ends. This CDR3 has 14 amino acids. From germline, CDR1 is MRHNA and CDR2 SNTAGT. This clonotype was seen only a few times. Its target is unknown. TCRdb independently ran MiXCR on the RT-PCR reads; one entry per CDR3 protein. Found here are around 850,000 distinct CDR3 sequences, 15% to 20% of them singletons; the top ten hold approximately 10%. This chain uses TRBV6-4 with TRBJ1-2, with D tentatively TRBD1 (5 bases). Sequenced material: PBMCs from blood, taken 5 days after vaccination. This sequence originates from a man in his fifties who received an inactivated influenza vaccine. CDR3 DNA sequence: TGTGCCAGCAGACAGGCAGGGTCTAACTATGGCTACACCTTC. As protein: CASRQAGSNYGYTF.